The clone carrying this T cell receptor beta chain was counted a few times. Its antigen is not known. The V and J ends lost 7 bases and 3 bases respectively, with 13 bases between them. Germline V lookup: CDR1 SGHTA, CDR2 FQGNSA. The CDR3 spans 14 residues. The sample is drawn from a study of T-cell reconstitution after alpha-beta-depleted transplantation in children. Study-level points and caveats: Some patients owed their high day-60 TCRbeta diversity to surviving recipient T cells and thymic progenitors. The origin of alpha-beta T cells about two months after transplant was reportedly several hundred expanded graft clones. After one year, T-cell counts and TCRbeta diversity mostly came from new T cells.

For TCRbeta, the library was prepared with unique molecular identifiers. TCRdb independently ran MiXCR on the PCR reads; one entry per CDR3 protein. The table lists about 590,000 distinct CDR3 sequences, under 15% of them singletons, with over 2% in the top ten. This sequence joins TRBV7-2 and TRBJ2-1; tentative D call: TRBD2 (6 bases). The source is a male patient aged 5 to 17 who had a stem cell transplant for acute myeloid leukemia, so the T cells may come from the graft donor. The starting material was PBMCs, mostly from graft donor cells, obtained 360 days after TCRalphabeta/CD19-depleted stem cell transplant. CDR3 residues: CASTLGGVYNEQFF. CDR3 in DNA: TGTGCCAGCACCCTAGGCGGGGTCTACAATGAGCAGTTCTTC.